This T cell receptor beta chain stems from a study of shared clonotypes between healthy human individuals. Study-wide results and caveats: Shared across a handful of donors were approximately 5% of the naive CD4 clonotypes. Generation of non-shared clonotypes was less probable than generation of clonotypes shared by all four donors. It was only blood that was sampled, and tissue repertoires likely differ. Memory subsets had estimated richness that was generally smaller than that of naive subsets.

TCRdb keeps only in-frame clones here, not all; method: immunoSEQ multiplex PCR. This table has some 2 million clones, about 95% appearing once. About this clone: As yet, its antigen is unknown.

With 2 bases removed from V and 3 bases from J, the gap between germline ends came to 10 bases. CDR1 MNHEY and CDR2 SVGAGI come from the germline V gene. CDR3 length: 15 amino acids. In the naive CD8 group, cells lacked CD45RO and were positively selected for CCR7, so terminally differentiated effector memory CD45RA+ cells were left out. The origin of this receptor is a man aged 18 to 29 in good health. The specimen sequenced was naive CD8+ T cells sorted from blood. V is TRBV6-5 and J is TRBJ1-4, with D tentatively TRBD1 (6 bases). The CDR3 DNA is TGTGCCAGCAGTTACCTCGGACAGCCTAATGAAAAACTGTTTTTT. Amino acid sequence: CASSYLGQPNEKLFF.